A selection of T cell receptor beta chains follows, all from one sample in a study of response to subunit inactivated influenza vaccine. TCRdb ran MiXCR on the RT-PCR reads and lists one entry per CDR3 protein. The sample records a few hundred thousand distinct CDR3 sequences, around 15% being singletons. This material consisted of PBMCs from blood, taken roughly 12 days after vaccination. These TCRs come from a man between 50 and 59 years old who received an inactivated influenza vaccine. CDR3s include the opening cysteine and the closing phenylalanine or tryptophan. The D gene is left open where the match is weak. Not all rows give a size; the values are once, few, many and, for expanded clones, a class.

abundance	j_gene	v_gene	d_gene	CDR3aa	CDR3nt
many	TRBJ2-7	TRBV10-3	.	CAISKGPDYEQYF	TGTGCCATCAGTAAGGGACCGGACTACGAGCAGTACTTC
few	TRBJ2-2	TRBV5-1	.	CASIGQNTGELFF	TGCGCCAGCATAGGGCAGAACACCGGGGAGCTGTTTTTT
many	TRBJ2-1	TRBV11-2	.	CASSLDAAGGNEQFF	TGTGCCAGCAGCTTAGATGCGGCAGGGGGGAATGAGCAGTTCTTC
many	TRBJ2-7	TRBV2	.	CASSGNYEQYF	TGTGCCAGCAGTGGAAACTACGAGCAGTACTTC
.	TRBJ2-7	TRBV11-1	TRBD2	CASSPRRSGSYEQYF	TGTGCCAGCAGCCCCCGGAGGAGCGGGAGCTACGAGCAGTACTTC
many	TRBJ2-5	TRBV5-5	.	CASSLESQWETQYF	TGTGCCAGCAGCTTGGAGAGTCAGTGGGAGACCCAGTACTTC
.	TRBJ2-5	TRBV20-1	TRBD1	CSALDRVGETQYF	TGCAGTGCCCTAGACAGGGTGGGGGAGACCCAGTACTTC
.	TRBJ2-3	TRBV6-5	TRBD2	CASSYLAGAADTQYF	TGTGCCAGCAGTTACCTAGCGGGAGCAGCAGATACGCAGTATTTT
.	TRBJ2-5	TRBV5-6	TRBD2	CASSPPRLAGGTNYQETQYF	TGTGCCAGCAGCCCGCCCCGACTAGCGGGGGGGACAAATTACCAAGAGACCCAGTACTTC
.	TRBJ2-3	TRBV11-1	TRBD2	CASSGLAGVDTQYF	TGTGCCAGCAGCGGACTAGCGGGGGTTGATACGCAGTATTTT
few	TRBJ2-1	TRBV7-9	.	CASSPGISSYNEQFF	TGTGCCAGCAGCCCAGGTATTAGCTCCTACAATGAGCAGTTCTTC
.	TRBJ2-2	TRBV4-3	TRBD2	CASSQDVAGGPSYAGELFF	TGCGCCAGCAGCCAAGATGTAGCGGGAGGGCCCAGTTACGCCGGGGAGCTGTTTTTT
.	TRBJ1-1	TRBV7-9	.	CASSQDTVPVAFF	TGTGCCAGCAGCCAAGACACGGTCCCGGTAGCTTTCTTT
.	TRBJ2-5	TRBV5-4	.	CALGAGAQETQYF	TGTGCCCTCGGTGCGGGGGCCCAAGAGACCCAGTACTTC
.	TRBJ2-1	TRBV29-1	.	CSVEDFSYNEQFF	TGCAGCGTTGAGGACTTCTCCTACAATGAGCAGTTCTTC
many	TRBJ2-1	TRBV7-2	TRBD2	CASSPGLAGEATRNEQFF	TGTGCCAGCAGCCCCGGACTAGCGGGAGAGGCTACTAGGAATGAGCAGTTCTTC
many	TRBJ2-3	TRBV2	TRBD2	CASSESLGGPGTDTQYF	TGTGCCAGCAGTGAATCGTTGGGAGGGCCTGGCACAGATACGCAGTATTTT
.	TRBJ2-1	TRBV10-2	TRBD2	CASGGGTRRSEQFF	TGCGCCAGCGGAGGCGGGACTAGACGCAGCGAGCAGTTCTTC
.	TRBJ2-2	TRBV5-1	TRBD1	CASRPGGLSTGELFF	TGCGCCAGCAGACCAGGGGGCCTAAGCACCGGGGAGCTGTTTTTT
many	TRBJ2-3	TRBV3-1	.	CASSQGNTDTQYF	TGTGCCAGCAGCCAAGGAAACACAGATACGCAGTATTTT
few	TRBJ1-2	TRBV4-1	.	CASSQDGRLYYGYTF	TGCGCCAGCAGCCAAGACGGCAGACTCTACTATGGCTACACCTTC
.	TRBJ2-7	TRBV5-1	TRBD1	CASSLAADRGRYEQYF	TGCGCCAGCAGCTTGGCCGCAGACAGGGGGCGCTACGAGCAGTACTTC
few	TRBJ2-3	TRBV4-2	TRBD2	CASSRPRSGSGGLLWDTQYF	TGTGCCAGCAGCCGACCCCGGTCGGGAAGCGGGGGGTTGCTTTGGGATACGCAGTATTTT
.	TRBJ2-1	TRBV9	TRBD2	CASSSRAGGPRQPEQFF	TGTGCCAGCAGCTCCCGAGCGGGAGGGCCGAGGCAGCCTGAGCAGTTCTTC
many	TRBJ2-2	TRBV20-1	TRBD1	CSARRQGNTGELFF	TGCAGTGCTAGGAGACAGGGGAACACCGGGGAGCTGTTTTTT
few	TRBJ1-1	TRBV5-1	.	CASSLEAQNTEAFF	TGCGCCAGCAGCTTGGAGGCACAAAACACTGAAGCTTTCTTT
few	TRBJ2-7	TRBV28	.	CASSRMGGTLSSYEQYF	TGTGCCAGCAGTCGGATGGGCGGGACACTGAGCTCCTACGAGCAGTACTTC